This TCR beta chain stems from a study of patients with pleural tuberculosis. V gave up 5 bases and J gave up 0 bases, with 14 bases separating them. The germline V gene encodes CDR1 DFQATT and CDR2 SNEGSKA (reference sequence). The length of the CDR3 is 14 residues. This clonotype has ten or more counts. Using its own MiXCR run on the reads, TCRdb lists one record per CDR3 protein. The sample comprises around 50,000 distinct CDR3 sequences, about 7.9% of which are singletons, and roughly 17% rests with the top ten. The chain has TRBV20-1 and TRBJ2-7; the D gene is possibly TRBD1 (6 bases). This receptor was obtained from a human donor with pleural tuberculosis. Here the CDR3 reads CSAQRQVRSYEQYF. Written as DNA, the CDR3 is TGCAGTGCTCAAAGACAGGTTCGCTCCTACGAGCAGTACTTC.